These T cell receptor beta chains were read from a single sample in a study of blood T cell repertoires in COVID-19. Generated by immunoSEQ multiplex PCR, the TCRdb table keeps only in-frame clones and is missing some. The data show fewer than 200,000 clones, around 85% seen once. The sequenced sample consisted of peripheral blood. These receptors all stem from a man between 50 and 59 years old with active or convalescent COVID-19. Each CDR3 is given with its conserved first and last residue. The order of the fields is CDR3 DNA, CDR3 protein, clone size, J gene, CDR3 length, V gene, D gene. The D gene is left open where the match is weak. Some rows mark clone size as missing; the rest say once, few, many or name a class of expanded clone.

DNA: TGTGCCAGCCTTCCCGAGGCACTTAACACCGGGGAGCTGTTTTTT
CDR3: CASLPEALNTGELFF
size: -
J: TRBJ2-2
length: 15
V: TRBV28
D: -

DNA: TGTGCCAGCAGCCAACTGTGGGAGTCCTACAATGAGCAGTTCTTC
CDR3: CASSQLWESYNEQFF
size: -
J: TRBJ2-1
length: 15
V: TRBV3-1/TRBV3-2
D: -

DNA: TGTGCCAGCAGCTTGTTCGGACAGGTGGGTTCACCCCTCCACTTT
CDR3: CASSLFGQVGSPLHF
size: -
J: TRBJ1-6
length: 15
V: TRBV5-6
D: TRBD1

DNA: TGTGCCAGCAGCCCCCGGACTAGTGGGTATTCACCCCTCCACTTT
CDR3: CASSPRTSGYSPLHF
size: -
J: TRBJ1-6
length: 15
V: TRBV12-1
D: -

DNA: TGTGCCAGCAGTGACGGACAGGGAAGGACCTACGAGCAGTACTTC
CDR3: CASSDGQGRTYEQYF
size: -
J: TRBJ2-7
length: 15
V: TRBV6-1
D: TRBD1

DNA: TGTGCCAGCAGTGATGACAGGGGAACCGGGGAGCTGTTTTTT
CDR3: CASSDDRGTGELFF
size: -
J: TRBJ2-2
length: 14
V: TRBV2
D: TRBD1

DNA: TGTGCCAGCAGCTCACAGGGGGCTCTAGATGGCTACACCTTC
CDR3: CASSSQGALDGYTF
size: -
J: TRBJ1-2
length: 14
V: TRBV11-2
D: TRBD1

DNA: TGTGCCTGGAGTGTCCAGGCAGGTCAGCCCCAGCATTTT
CDR3: CAWSVQAGQPQHF
size: few
J: TRBJ1-5
length: 13
V: TRBV30
D: -

DNA: TGTGCCACCAGTGACCAAAACTACAATGAGCAGTTCTTC
CDR3: CATSDQNYNEQFF
size: -
J: TRBJ2-1
length: 13
V: TRBV24-1
D: -

DNA: TGTGCCAGCAGCGGATTCGACAGGGGGCTCTACGAGCAGTACTTC
CDR3: CASSGFDRGLYEQYF
size: -
J: TRBJ2-7
length: 15
V: TRBV7-9
D: TRBD1

DNA: TGTGCCAGCAGAGGGGTCACAGACTATGGCTACACCTTC
CDR3: CASRGVTDYGYTF
size: -
J: TRBJ1-2
length: 13
V: TRBV6-5
D: -

DNA: TGTGCCAGCAGTGCGGACAGGGAGGCTGCGGAGACCCAGTACTTC
CDR3: CASSADREAAETQYF
size: -
J: TRBJ2-5
length: 15
V: TRBV2
D: TRBD1

DNA: TGTGCCACACAGGGTTACACTGAAGCTTTCTTT
CDR3: CATQGYTEAFF
size: -
J: TRBJ1-1
length: 11
V: TRBV6-5
D: -

DNA: TGCGCCAGCACCCTGACTAGCGGCTCAGATACGCAGTATTTT
CDR3: CASTLTSGSDTQYF
size: once
J: TRBJ2-3
length: 14
V: TRBV5-1
D: TRBD2

DNA: TGTGCCAGCAGCCTACAGGGTCGGAACACTGAAGCTTTCTTT
CDR3: CASSLQGRNTEAFF
size: once
J: TRBJ1-1
length: 14
V: TRBV4-2
D: -

DNA: TGTGCCAGCAGGGGGACAGGGATCACAGGCGAGCAGTACTTC
CDR3: CASRGTGITGEQYF
size: -
J: TRBJ2-7
length: 14
V: TRBV25-1
D: TRBD1

DNA: TGTGCCAGCTCACCAAGCGTGGGTAGCAATCAGCCCCAGCATTTT
CDR3: CASSPSVGSNQPQHF
size: few
J: TRBJ1-5
length: 15
V: TRBV18
D: -

DNA: TGTGCCAGCCAACAGGGGGCAGAAGAGACCCAGTACTTC
CDR3: CASQQGAEETQYF
size: -
J: TRBJ2-5
length: 13
V: TRBV6-6
D: TRBD1

DNA: TGTGCCAGCAGCGCAGGACAGAATTCACCCCTCCACTTT
CDR3: CASSAGQNSPLHF
size: -
J: TRBJ1-6
length: 13
V: TRBV7-6
D: -

DNA: TGTGCCAGCAGGGACAGAACCTTCACTGAAGCTTTCTTT
CDR3: CASRDRTFTEAFF
size: few
J: TRBJ1-1
length: 13
V: TRBV3-1/TRBV3-2
D: -

DNA: TGTGCCAGCAGTGACCAGGGGAATGGGGCCAACGTCCTGACTTTC
CDR3: CASSDQGNGANVLTF
size: -
J: TRBJ2-6
length: 15
V: TRBV6-6
D: -

DNA: TGTGCCAGCAGTTTTCAACGAGGTAACTATGGCTACACCTTC
CDR3: CASSFQRGNYGYTF
size: -
J: TRBJ1-2
length: 14
V: TRBV28
D: -

DNA: TGTGCCAGCAGCTCCGGGACTAGCGGGGACTACGAGCAGTACTTC
CDR3: CASSSGTSGDYEQYF
size: -
J: TRBJ2-7
length: 15
V: TRBV5-4
D: TRBD2

DNA: TGTGCCAGCAGTGACCCGGAAGAATCGACAGGGTATACCTACGAGCAGTACTTC
CDR3: CASSDPEESTGYTYEQYF
size: -
J: TRBJ2-7
length: 18
V: TRBV6-4
D: TRBD1

DNA: TGTGCCACCCGGAAAGCGGGCGGTCGGGCCTACGAGCAGTACTTC
CDR3: CATRKAGGRAYEQYF
size: -
J: TRBJ2-7
length: 15
V: TRBV19
D: -